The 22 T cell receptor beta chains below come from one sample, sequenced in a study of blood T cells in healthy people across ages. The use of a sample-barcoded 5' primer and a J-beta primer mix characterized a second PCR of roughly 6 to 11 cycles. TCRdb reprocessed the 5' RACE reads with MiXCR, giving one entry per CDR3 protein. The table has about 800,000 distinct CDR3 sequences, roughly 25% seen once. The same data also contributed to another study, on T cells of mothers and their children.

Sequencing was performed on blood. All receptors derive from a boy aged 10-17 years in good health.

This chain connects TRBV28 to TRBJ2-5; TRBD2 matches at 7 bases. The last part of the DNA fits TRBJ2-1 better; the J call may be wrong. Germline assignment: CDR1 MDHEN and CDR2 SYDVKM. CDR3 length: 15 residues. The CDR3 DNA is TGTGCCAGCAGTTTAGGGCGGGAGTATCGGAATGAGCAGTTCTTC. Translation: CASSLGREYRNEQFF.

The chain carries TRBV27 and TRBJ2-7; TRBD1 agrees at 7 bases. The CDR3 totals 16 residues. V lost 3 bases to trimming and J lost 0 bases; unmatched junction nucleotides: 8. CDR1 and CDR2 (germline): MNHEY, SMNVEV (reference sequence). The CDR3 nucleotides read TGTGCCAGCAGTTTCATACTCGGGACAGCCTCCTACGAGCAGTACTTC. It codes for CASSFILGTASYEQYF.

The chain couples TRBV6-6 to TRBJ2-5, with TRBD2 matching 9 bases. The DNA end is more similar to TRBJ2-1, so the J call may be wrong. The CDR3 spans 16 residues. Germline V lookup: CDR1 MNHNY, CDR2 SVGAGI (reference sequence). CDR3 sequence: CASSSGLAGQFIEQFF. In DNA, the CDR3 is TGTGCCAGCAGTTCCGGGCTAGCGGGACAGTTTATTGAGCAGTTCTTC.

CDR3: CATSDSGTGANVLTF. The CDR3 coding sequence is TGTGCCACCAGTGATTCAGGGACTGGGGCCAACGTCCTGACTTTC. This sequence joins TRBV24-1 and TRBJ2-6; possible D gene TRBD1, 5 bases. With 2 bases removed from V and 2 bases from J, the gap between germline ends came to 6 bases. The germline CDR1 and CDR2 sequences are KGHDR and SFDVKD. The CDR3 is made up of 15 amino acids.

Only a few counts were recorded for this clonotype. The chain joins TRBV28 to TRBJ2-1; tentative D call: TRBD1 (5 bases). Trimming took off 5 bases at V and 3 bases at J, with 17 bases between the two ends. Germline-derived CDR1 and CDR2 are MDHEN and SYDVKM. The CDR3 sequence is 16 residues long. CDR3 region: CASSARRRGIYNEQFF. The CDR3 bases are TGTGCCAGCAGTGCCCGACGAAGGGGAATCTACAATGAGCAGTTCTTC.

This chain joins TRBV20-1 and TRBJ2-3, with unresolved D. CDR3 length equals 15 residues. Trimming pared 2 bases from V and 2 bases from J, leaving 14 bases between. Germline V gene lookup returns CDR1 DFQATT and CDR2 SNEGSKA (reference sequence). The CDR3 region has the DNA TGCAGTGCTAGAAAACGACCCGCTCTCACAGATACGCAGTATTTT. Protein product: CSARKRPALTDTQYF.

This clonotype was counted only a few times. CDR3 amino acids: CASSYGTSTLKDTQYF. DNA of the CDR3: TGTGCCAGCAGTTACGGGACTAGCACCCTTAAGGATACGCAGTATTTT. The J gene is TRBJ2-3, the V gene TRBV6-2 or TRBV6-3; TRBD2 aligns across 9 bases. V was clipped by 2 bases and J by 6 bases; unmatched bases: 9. CDR1 is MNHEY and CDR2 is SVGEGT in the germline V gene. This CDR3 spans 16 amino acids.

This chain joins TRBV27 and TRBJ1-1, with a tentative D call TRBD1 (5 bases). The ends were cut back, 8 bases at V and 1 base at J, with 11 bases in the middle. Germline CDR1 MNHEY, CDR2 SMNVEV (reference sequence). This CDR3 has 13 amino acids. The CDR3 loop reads CASVAGWNTEAFF. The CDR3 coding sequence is TGTGCCAGCGTTGCAGGGTGGAACACTGAAGCTTTCTTT.

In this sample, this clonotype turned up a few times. The CDR3 is CASSPGYNIQYF. The CDR3 DNA sequence: TGTGCCAGCAGTCCAGGGTATAACATTCAGTACTTC. The rearrangement links TRBV6-1 to TRBJ2-4; TRBD1 is a possible D gene (5 bases). The CDR3 runs to 12 residues. With 5 bases removed from V and 7 bases from J, the gap between germline ends came to 9 bases. Germline CDR1 and CDR2: MNHNS and SASEGT.

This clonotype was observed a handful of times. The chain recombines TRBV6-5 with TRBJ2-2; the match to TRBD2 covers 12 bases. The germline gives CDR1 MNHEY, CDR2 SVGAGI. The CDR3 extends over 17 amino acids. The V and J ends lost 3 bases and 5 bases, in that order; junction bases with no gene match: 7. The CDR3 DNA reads TGTGCCAGCAGTTATCCGCCAGGACTAGCGGGAACCGGGGAGCTGTTTTTT. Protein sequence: CASSYPPGLAGTGELFF.

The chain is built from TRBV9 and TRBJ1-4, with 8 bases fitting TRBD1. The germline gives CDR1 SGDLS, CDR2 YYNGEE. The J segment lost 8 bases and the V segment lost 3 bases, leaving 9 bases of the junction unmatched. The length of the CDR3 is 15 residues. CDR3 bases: TGTGCCAGCAGCGCTGACCAGGGGGCCTACGAAAAACTGTTTTTT. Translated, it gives CASSADQGAYEKLFF.

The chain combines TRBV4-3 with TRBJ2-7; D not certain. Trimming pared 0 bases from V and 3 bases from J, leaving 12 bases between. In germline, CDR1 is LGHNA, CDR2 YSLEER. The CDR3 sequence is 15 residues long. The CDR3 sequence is CASSQDPGGYYEQYF. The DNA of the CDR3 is TGCGCCAGCAGCCAAGATCCCGGCGGTTACTACGAGCAGTACTTC.

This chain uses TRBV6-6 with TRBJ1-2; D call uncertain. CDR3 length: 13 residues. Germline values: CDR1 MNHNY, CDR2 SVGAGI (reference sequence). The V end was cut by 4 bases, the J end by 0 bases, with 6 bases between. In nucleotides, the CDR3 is TGTGCCAGCAGTTGGAGTTCTAACTATGGCTACACCTTC. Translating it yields CASSWSSNYGYTF.

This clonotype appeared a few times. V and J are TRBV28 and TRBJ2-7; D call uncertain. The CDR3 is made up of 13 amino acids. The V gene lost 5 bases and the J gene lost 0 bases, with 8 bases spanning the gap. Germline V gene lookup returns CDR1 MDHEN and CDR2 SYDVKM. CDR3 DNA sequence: TGTGCCAGCAGTCACCGGAACTCCTACGAGCAGTACTTC. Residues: CASSHRNSYEQYF.

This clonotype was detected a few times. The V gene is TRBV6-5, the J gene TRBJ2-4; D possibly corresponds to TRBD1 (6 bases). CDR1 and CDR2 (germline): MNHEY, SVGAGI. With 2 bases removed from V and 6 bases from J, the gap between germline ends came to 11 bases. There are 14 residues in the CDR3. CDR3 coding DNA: TGTGCCAGCAGTTACGGGACATCGGGAAACATTCAGTACTTC. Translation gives CASSYGTSGNIQYF.

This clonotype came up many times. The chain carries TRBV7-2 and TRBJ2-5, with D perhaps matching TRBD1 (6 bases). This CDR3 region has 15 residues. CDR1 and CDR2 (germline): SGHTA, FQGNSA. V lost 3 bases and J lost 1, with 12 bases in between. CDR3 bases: TGTGCCAGCAGCTTCCAACAGGGTCCCCAAGAGACCCAGTACTTC. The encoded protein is CASSFQQGPQETQYF. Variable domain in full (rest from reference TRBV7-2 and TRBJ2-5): GAGVSQSPSNKVTEKGKDVELRCDPISGHTALYWYRQSLGQGLEFLIYFQGNSAPDKSGLPSDRFSAERTGGSVSTLTIQRTQQEDSAVYLCASSFQQGPQETQYFGPGTRLLVL.

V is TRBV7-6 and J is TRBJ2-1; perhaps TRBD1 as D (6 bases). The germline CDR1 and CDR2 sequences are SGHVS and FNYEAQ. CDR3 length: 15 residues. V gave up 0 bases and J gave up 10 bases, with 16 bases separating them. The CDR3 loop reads CASSLAARGSSEQFF. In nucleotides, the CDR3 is TGTGCCAGCAGCTTAGCGGCTAGGGGGTCTTCGGAGCAGTTCTTC.

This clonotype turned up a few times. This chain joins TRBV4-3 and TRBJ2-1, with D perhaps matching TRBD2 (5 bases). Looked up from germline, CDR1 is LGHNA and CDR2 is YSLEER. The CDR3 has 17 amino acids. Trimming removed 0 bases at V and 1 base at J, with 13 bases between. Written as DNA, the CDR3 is TGCGCCAGCAGCCAAGATCGTCTCACTAGTTCCTACAATGAGCAGTTCTTC. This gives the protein CASSQDRLTSSYNEQFF.

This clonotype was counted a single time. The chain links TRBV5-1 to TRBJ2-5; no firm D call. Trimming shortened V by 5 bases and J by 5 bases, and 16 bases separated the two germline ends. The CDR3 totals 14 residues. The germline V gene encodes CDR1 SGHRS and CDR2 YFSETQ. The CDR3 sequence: CASSSVITGETQYF. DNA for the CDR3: TGCGCCAGCAGTTCGGTCATCACTGGGGAGACCCAGTACTTC.

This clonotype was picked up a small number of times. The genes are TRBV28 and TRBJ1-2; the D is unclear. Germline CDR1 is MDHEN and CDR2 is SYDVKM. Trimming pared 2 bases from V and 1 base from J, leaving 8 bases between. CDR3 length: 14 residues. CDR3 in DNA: TGTGCCAGCAGTTTAACGCAAGTTAACTATGGCTACACCTTC. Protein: CASSLTQVNYGYTF.

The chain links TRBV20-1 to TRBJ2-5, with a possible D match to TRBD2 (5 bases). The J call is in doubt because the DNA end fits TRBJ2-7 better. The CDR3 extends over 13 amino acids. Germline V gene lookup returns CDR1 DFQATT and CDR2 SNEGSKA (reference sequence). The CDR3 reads CSAEVLDNYEQYF. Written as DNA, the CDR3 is TGCAGTGCCGAGGTACTAGACAACTACGAGCAGTACTTC.

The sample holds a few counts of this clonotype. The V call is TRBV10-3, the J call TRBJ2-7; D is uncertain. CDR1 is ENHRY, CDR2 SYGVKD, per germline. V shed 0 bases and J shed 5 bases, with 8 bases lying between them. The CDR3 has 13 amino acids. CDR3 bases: TGTGCCATCAGTGAGTCCGAGATCCACGAGCAGTACTTC. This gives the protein CAISESEIHEQYF.